The rows below give T cell receptor beta chains drawn from one sample of a study of T-cell memory formation after mild COVID-19. Via MiXCR, TCRdb re-called the 5' RACE reads, giving one row per CDR3 protein. The sample holds about half a million distinct CDR3 sequences, 15% to 20% seen once. Sequencing used PBMCs or a T cell subset sorted from them (not recorded which). Receptor source: an adult woman who had mild COVID-19 (a few samples of this study predate the infection). Cell type and time point are not known. The CDR3 runs from the conserved cysteine through the conserved F or W. Fields, in order: J gene, clone size, V gene, D gene, CDR3 protein, CDR3 DNA. A D gene is named only where the DNA matches it firmly. Expanded clones get a size class; other rows say once, few or many, or leave the size out.

TRBJ2-6	NA	TRBV12-3/TRBV12-4	NA	CASTVGARGANVLTF	TGTGCCAGCACCGTAGGGGCGCGGGGGGCCAACGTCCTGACTTTC
TRBJ2-6	few	TRBV24-1	NA	CATSDTGSGANVLTF	TGTGCCACCAGTGACACAGGATCTGGGGCCAACGTCCTGACTTTC
TRBJ2-7	NA	TRBV5-1	TRBD1	CASSLQDRASYEQYF	TGCGCCAGCAGCTTACAGGACAGGGCCTCCTACGAGCAGTACTTC
TRBJ1-2	few	TRBV6-5	TRBD1	CASSYRQGGGGYTF	TGTGCCAGCAGTTACCGACAGGGAGGAGGAGGCTACACCTTC
TRBJ2-7	NA	TRBV4-3	NA	CASSQYLGSSYEQYF	TGCGCCAGCAGCCAATATTTGGGGTCCTCCTACGAGCAGTACTTC
TRBJ1-1	once	TRBV12-3/TRBV12-4	TRBD1	CASSLVSGGQAF	TGTGCCAGCAGTTTAGTCTCTGGCGGACAGGCTTTT
TRBJ2-3	few	TRBV20-1	TRBD2	CSATSLAGSTDTQYF	TGCAGTGCTACCTCTCTAGCGGGGAGCACAGATACGCAGTATTTT
TRBJ2-7	few	TRBV24-1	NA	CATSDLGDLVYEQYF	TGTGCCACCAGTGATTTGGGGGATTTGGTCTACGAGCAGTACTTC
TRBJ2-1	few	TRBV5-1	TRBD2	CASRGFPLAGNNEQFF	TGCGCCAGCAGGGGTTTCCCACTAGCGGGGAACAATGAGCAGTTCTTC
TRBJ1-2	many	TRBV5-1	TRBD1	CASSPGQGANYGYTF	TGTGCCAGTAGTCCGGGACAGGGGGCTAACTATGGCTACACCTTC
TRBJ1-5	few	TRBV4-3	TRBD1	CASSRERRGPGPQHF	TGCGCCAGCAGCCGCGAACGCAGGGGGCCGGGGCCCCAGCATTTT
TRBJ2-1	NA	TRBV12-5	NA	CASGQAGGYNEQFF	TGTGCTAGTGGCCAAGCCGGGGGTTACAATGAGCAGTTCTTC
TRBJ2-1	few	TRBV9	NA	CASSVAPHRDGNEQFF	TGTGCCAGCAGCGTAGCCCCCCACCGGGACGGCAATGAGCAGTTCTTC
TRBJ2-2	NA	TRBV12-3/TRBV12-4	TRBD2	CASSPWVAGVGELFF	TGTGCCAGCAGTCCTTGGGTAGCGGGAGTCGGGGAGCTGTTTTTT
TRBJ1-2	NA	TRBV24-1	NA	CATRESGDYGYTF	TGTGCCACCAGGGAGTCAGGGGACTATGGCTACACCTTC
TRBJ2-2	many	TRBV5-1	TRBD1	CASSLQGGTGELFF	TGCGCCAGCAGCTTACAGGGGGGCACCGGGGAGCTGTTTTTT
TRBJ1-1	few	TRBV7-9	NA	CASSLAEPGRAFF	TGTGCCAGCAGCTTAGCGGAACCCGGGAGGGCTTTCTTT
TRBJ1-1	few	TRBV5-1	TRBD1	CASSFAGGSEAFF	TGCGCCAGCAGCTTTGCAGGGGGCTCTGAAGCTTTCTTT
TRBJ1-2	few	TRBV12-3/TRBV12-4	TRBD1	CASRGDRRDGYTF	TGTGCCAGCAGGGGGGACAGGAGGGATGGCTACACCTTC
TRBJ2-3	few	TRBV18	NA	CASSLSGSTTDTQYF	TGTGCCAGCTCACTGAGTGGGTCGACCACAGATACGCAGTATTTT
TRBJ2-4	NA	TRBV7-3	NA	CASSSKNIQYF	TGTGCCAGCAGCTCCAAAAACATTCAGTACTTC
TRBJ2-3	few	TRBV12-3/TRBV12-4	NA	CASSFRYPGVPGRITDTQYF	TGTGCCAGCAGTTTTCGATACCCCGGCGTGCCGGGACGAATCACAGATACGCAGTATTTT
TRBJ1-1	NA	TRBV7-2	TRBD1	CASSFGQGIGTEAFF	TGTGCCAGCAGCTTTGGACAGGGGATCGGCACTGAAGCTTTCTTT
TRBJ2-2	NA	TRBV9	NA	CASERQTNTGELFF	TGTGCCAGCGAGCGGCAGACGAACACCGGGGAGCTGTTTTTT
TRBJ2-5	few	TRBV7-8	TRBD2	CASSLSAGGGETQYF	TGTGCCAGCAGCTTAAGCGCGGGAGGGGGGGAGACCCAGTACTTC
TRBJ2-3	NA	TRBV7-8	TRBD2	CASSPLVLAGRADTQYF	TGTGCCAGCAGCCCCCTGGTCCTAGCGGGGAGGGCAGATACGCAGTATTTT
TRBJ2-3	NA	TRBV29-1	NA	CSVERMAPDTQYF	TGCAGCGTTGAAAGGATGGCCCCAGATACGCAGTATTTT
TRBJ1-1	few	TRBV30	TRBD1	CAWSVRQGAVEAFF	TGTGCCTGGAGTGTAAGGCAGGGGGCGGTTGAAGCTTTCTTT
TRBJ2-3	few	TRBV15	NA	CATSRPFSGSTDTQYF	TGTGCCACCAGCAGACCCTTTAGCGGCTCCACAGATACGCAGTATTTT